This entry concerns a single T cell receptor beta chain. Everyone who took part was about 18 to 89 years old, and they came from about two dozen US areas. Trimming took 5 bases from V and 0 from J, leaving 17 bases between them. From germline, CDR1 is MNHEY and CDR2 SMNVEV (reference sequence). CDR3 length: 16 amino acids. The method was immunoSEQ multiplex PCR; TCRdb's version includes in-frame clones alone and lacks a portion of them. The sample includes more than 150,000 clones, around 84% of them seen just once. This sample is part of a study of blood T cell repertoires in COVID-19. The J gene is TRBJ2-7, the V gene TRBV27; perhaps TRBD1 as D (6 bases). Sample: PBMCs or T cells enriched from blood (not recorded which). The source of this sequence is a woman aged 45-59 years who had recovered from COVID-19. The CDR3 sequence is CASSPYPGTRSYEQYF. The CDR3, as DNA: TGTGCCAGCAGTCCCTATCCCGGGACACGCTCCTACGAGCAGTACTTC.